This TCR beta chain was found in a study of blood T cell repertoires in COVID-19. The assay was immunoSEQ multiplex PCR, and TCRdb's table has in-frame clones only and misses some. The sample consists of about 200,000 clones, about 80% of them appearing once. Across roughly 25 US areas, participants ranged in age from roughly 18 to 95 years. The specimen sequenced was PBMCs or T cells enriched from blood (not recorded which). The receptor comes from a man in his forties or fifties who had recovered from COVID-19.

CDR3 amino acids: CASSSTTLQGQYF. DNA of the CDR3: TGTGCCAGCAGCTCGACTACCCTACAGGGCCAGTATTTT. J is TRBJ1-3 and V is TRBV7-2, with D possibly TRBD1 on 6 matching bases. The CDR3 totals 13 residues. The ends were cut back, 4 bases at V and 16 bases at J, with 20 bases in the middle. Germline V CDR1 and CDR2: SGHTA, FQGNSA.